This T cell receptor beta chain was captured by sequencing in a study of blood T cells in healthy people across ages. Note on this clonotype: Its antigen is unidentified.

Collection of about 9.4 milliliters of peripheral blood was performed for each donor. Extraction yielded at least 5 micrograms of total RNA per sample. The authors ran a second PCR of 7 to 11 cycles using a sample-barcoded 5' primer and a J-beta primer mix. No fewer than 3 million CDR3-containing paired-end reads came from each sample. TCRdb re-derived calls from the 5' RACE reads in MiXCR, one entry per CDR3 protein. Of roughly 730,000 distinct CDR3 sequences in the sample, roughly 50% are singletons; the top ten hold 25% to 30%. Whole-study findings and limits: Roughly linear declines in TCR beta diversity per million T cells occurred with age.

The sample consisted of blood. This clonotype was obtained from a man between 35 and 55 years old in good health.

Written as DNA, the CDR3 is TGTGCCAGCAGCCTAGCGGGAGGAGTGAACATTCAGTACTTC. Its protein product is CASSLAGGVNIQYF. This chain uses TRBV3-1 with TRBJ2-4; 10 nucleotides agree with TRBD2. V lost 4 bases, J lost 7 bases, and 4 bases stayed unmatched. Germline CDR1 is LGHDT and CDR2 is YNNKEL (reference sequence). This CDR3 comprises 14 residues.